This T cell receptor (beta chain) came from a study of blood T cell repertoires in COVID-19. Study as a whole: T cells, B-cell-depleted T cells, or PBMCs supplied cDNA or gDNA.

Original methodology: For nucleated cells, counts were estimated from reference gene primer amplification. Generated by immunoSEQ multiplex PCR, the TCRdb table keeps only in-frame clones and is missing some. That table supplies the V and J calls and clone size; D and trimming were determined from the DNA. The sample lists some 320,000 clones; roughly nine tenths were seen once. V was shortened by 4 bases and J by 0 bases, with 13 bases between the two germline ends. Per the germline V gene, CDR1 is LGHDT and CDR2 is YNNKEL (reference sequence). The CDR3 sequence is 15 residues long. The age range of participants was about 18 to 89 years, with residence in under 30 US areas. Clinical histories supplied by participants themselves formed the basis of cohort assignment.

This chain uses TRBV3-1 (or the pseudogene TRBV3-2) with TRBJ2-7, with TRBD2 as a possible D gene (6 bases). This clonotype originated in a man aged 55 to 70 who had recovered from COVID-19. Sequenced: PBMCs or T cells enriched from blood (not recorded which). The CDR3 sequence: CASSPLGGSSYEQYF. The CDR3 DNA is TGTGCCAGCAGCCCCCTCGGGGGTAGCTCCTACGAGCAGTACTTC.